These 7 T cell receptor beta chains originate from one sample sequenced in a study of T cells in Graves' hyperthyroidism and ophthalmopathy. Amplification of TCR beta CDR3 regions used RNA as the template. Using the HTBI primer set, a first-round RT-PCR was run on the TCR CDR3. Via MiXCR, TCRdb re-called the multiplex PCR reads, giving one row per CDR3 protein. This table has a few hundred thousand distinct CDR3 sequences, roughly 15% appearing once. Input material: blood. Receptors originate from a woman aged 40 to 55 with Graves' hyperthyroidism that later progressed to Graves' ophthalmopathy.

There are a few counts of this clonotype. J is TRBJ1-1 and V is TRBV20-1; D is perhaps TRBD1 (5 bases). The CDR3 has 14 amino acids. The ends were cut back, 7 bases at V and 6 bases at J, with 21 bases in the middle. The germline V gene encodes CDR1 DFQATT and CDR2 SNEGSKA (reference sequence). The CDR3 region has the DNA TGCAGTGTTCAACCGCCAGGGCCCGTGTCTGAAGCTTTCTTT. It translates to CSVQPPGPVSEAFF.

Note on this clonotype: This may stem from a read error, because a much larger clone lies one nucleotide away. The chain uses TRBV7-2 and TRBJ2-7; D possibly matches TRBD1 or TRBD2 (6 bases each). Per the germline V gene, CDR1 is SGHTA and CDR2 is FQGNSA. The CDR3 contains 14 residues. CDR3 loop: CASSSSGVGGEQSF. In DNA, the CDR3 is TGTGCCAGCAGCTCCTCAGGGGTGGGAGGCGAGCAGTCCTTC.

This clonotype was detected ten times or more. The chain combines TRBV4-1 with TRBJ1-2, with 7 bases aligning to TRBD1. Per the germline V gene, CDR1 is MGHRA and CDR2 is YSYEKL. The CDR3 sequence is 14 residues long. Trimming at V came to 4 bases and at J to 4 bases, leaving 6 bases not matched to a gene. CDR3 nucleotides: TGCGCCAGCAGCCTAGACAGGGTTACCTATGGCTACACCTTC. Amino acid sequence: CASSLDRVTYGYTF.

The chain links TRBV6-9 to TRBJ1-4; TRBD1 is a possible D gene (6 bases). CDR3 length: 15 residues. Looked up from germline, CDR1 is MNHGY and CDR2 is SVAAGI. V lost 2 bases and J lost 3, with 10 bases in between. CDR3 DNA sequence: TGTGCCAGCAGTTATGGAGGGGGTGCTAATGAAAAACTGTTTTTT. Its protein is CASSYGGGANEKLFF.

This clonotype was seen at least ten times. The CDR3 spells CASSQEYRNTEAFF. CDR3 bases: TGTGCCAGCAGCCAAGAGTATAGAAACACTGAAGCTTTCTTT. The V call is TRBV3-1, the J call TRBJ1-1; D gene ambiguous. Trimming pared 0 bases from V and 2 bases from J, leaving 7 bases between. Germline-derived CDR1 and CDR2 are LGHDT and YNNKEL (reference sequence). The CDR3 has 14 residues.

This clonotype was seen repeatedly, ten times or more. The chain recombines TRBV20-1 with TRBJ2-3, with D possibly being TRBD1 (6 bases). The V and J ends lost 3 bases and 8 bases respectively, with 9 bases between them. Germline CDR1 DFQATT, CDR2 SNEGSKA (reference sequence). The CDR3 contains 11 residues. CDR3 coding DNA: TGCAGTGCTAGGTTACAGGGTACGCAGTATTTT. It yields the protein CSARLQGTQYF.

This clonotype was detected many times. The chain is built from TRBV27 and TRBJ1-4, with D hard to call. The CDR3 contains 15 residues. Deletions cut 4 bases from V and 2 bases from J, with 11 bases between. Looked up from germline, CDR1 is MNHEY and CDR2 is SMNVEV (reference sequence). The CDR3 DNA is TGTGCCAGCAGTTCAAACAGTGCCACTAATGAAAAACTGTTTTTT. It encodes CASSSNSATNEKLFF. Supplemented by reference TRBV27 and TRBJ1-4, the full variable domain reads EAQVTQNPRYLITVTGKKLTVTCSQNMNHEYMSWYRQDPGLGLRQIYYSMNVEVTDKGDVPEGYKVSRKEKRNFPLILESPSPNQTSLYFCASSSNSATNEKLFFGSGTQLSVL.